A single sample is the source of the 6 T cell receptor beta chains below, sequenced in a study of cytotoxic CD8 clonotypes in ibrutinib-treated CLL. The repertoire was sequenced with immunoSEQ multiplex PCR; TCRdb's copy has only in-frame clones and lacks some. This sample has 300,000 to 400,000 clones; roughly 67% occur once, and the top ten carry around 6.5%. Material: PBMCs, obtained after 36 months of ibrutinib treatment. These receptors were taken from a human donor with chronic lymphocytic leukemia.

This chain connects TRBV6-6 to TRBJ2-6; D might be TRBD2 (7 bases). CDR1 and CDR2 from the germline V gene are MNHNY and SVGAGI (reference sequence). Deletions cut 5 bases from V and 3 bases from J, with 11 bases between. The CDR3 is 15 residues long. CDR3: CASSRGGYGANVLTF. The CDR3 DNA follows: TGTGCCAGCAGTAGGGGGGGTTATGGGGCCAACGTCCTGACTTTC.

CDR3 DNA: TGTGCCAGCAGCCCCGGATGGACAGGGCCGGAGACCCAGTACTTC. It is translated as CASSPGWTGPETQYF. The chain combines TRBV11-1 with TRBJ2-5; 8 bases are shared with TRBD1. CDR1 is SGHAT and CDR2 is FQDESV in the germline V gene (reference sequence). V lost 5 bases to trimming and J lost 5 bases; unmatched junction nucleotides: 10. This CDR3 contains 15 residues. The full variable domain, with the rest looked up from reference TRBV11-1 and TRBJ2-5, is EAEVAQSPRYKITEKSQAVAFWCDPISGHATLYWYRQILGQGPELLVQFQDESVVDDSQLPKDRFSAERLKGVDSTLKIQPAELGDSAMYLCASSPGWTGPETQYFGPGTRLLVL.

This chain connects TRBV18 to TRBJ2-1; 11 bases are a match to TRBD1. The CDR3 length is 15 residues. The V and J ends lost 2 bases and 7 bases, in that order; junction bases with no gene match: 4. Germline CDR1 reads KGHSH; CDR2 reads LQKENI. This CDR3 is CASSPRDRGVNEQFF. Here the CDR3 DNA reads TGTGCCAGCTCACCAAGGGACAGGGGGGTTAATGAGCAGTTCTTC.

The V call is TRBV4-3, the J call TRBJ2-7; TRBD2 aligns across 15 bases. CDR3 length: 21 residues. The germline gives CDR1 LGHNA, CDR2 YSLEER. Unmatched junction bases numbered 13, after V lost 0 bases and J lost 1 base. CDR3 sequence: CASSQDFPGLAGGRGSYEQYF. CDR3 DNA sequence: TGCGCCAGCAGCCAAGATTTTCCGGGACTAGCGGGAGGAAGGGGGTCCTACGAGCAGTACTTC.

The chain couples TRBV12-5 to TRBJ1-2, with 7 positions matching TRBD1. Germline lookup yields CDR1 LGHNT and CDR2 FRNRAP. CDR3 length equals 14 residues. Trimming at V came to 6 bases and at J to 5 bases, leaving 9 bases not matched to a gene. CDR3 sequence reads: CASGSDRRRYGYTF. CDR3 in DNA: TGTGCTAGTGGCTCGGACAGGCGCCGATATGGCTACACCTTC.

J is TRBJ2-1 and V is TRBV12-5, with 11 bases fitting TRBD2. Germline CDR1 and CDR2: LGHNT and FRNRAP. Unmatched junction bases numbered 1, after V lost 1 base and J lost 2 bases. The CDR3 has 16 residues. CDR3 in amino acids: CASGLGLAGTYNEQFF. Written as DNA, the CDR3 is TGTGCTAGTGGTTTGGGACTAGCGGGAACCTACAATGAGCAGTTCTTC.